This T cell receptor (beta chain) appears in the sequencing data of a study of blood T cells in healthy people across ages. General observations from the study: Whereas aged donors had fewer naive CD4+ cells, long-lived donors had more of them and higher diversity.

Together with a sample-barcoded 5' primer, a J-beta primer mix was included in a second PCR lasting roughly 6 to 12 cycles. Each cDNA molecule was tagged by a template-switch adaptor with 12 random nucleotides. TCRdb itself ran the 5' RACE reads through MiXCR, one entry per CDR3 protein. The sample holds about 970,000 distinct CDR3 sequences, around 54% seen once. This CDR3 contains 15 residues. Note on this clonotype: The antigen is undetermined.

The sequence derives from a woman between 55 and 75 years old in good health. The chain combines TRBV21-1 with TRBJ2-2; the D call in the table, TRBD1, was not verified against the DNA. TRBV21-1 is a listed pseudogene. Sequencing was done on a sample of blood. CDR3 in DNA: TGTGCCAGCAGCAACCGGGACAGACCCACCGGGGAGCTGTTTTTT. It is translated as CASSNRDRPTGELFF.